This T cell receptor beta chain was captured by sequencing in a study of blood T cell repertoires in COVID-19. About the research overall: The United States, Italy and Spain were the sources of the acute and convalescent COVID-19 samples. PBMCs, B-cell-depleted T cells, or T cells provided the cDNA or gDNA that made up the material.

Germline assignment: CDR1 LGHNA and CDR2 YNFKEQ. V dropped 2 bases and J dropped 1 base, with 8 bases sitting between them. The CDR3 runs to 15 residues. How the authors handled the data: It was from reference gene primer amplification that nucleated cell counts were estimated. Measured with immunoSEQ multiplex PCR; TCRdb has only the in-frame clones, and not every one. V, J and clone size reflect that table, while D and trimming were determined from the DNA. The data hold some 47,000 clones, with over 75% observed a single time. The V call is TRBV4-2, the J call TRBJ2-2; D perhaps matches TRBD1 (6 bases). The clonotype was recovered from a man aged 70-80 years with acute or convalescent COVID-19. Sequenced: peripheral blood. DNA for the CDR3: TGTGCCAGCAGCCAATCACAGGGGAACACCGGGGAGCTGTTTTTT. This translates into CASSQSQGNTGELFF.